Below, 6 T cell receptor beta chains from the same sample are listed, as sequenced in a study of blood T cells in healthy people across ages. A second PCR, run for roughly 7 to 11 cycles, used a sample-barcoded 5' primer plus a J-beta primer mix. TCRdb reanalysed the 5' RACE reads using MiXCR and keeps one entry per CDR3 protein. Seen here are about a million distinct CDR3 sequences, roughly two fifths observed once, and the top ten hold 13%. Sequencing was done on a sample of blood. The receptors here all came from a young man in good health.

The chain recombines TRBV20-1 with TRBJ2-1, with TRBD2 matching 7 bases. Germline assignment: CDR1 DFQATT and CDR2 SNEGSKA (reference sequence). V dropped 2 bases and J dropped 1; count of bases not matched to a gene: 2. The CDR3 is 14 residues long. DNA for the CDR3: TGCAGTGCTAGATTGGGGGGGTCCTACAATGAGCAGTTCTTC. It translates to CSARLGGSYNEQFF.

This chain connects TRBV5-4 to TRBJ2-1, with TRBD2 matching over 7 bases. With 4 bases clipped from V and 5 bases from J, the junction kept 6 bases outside the gene matches. The CDR3 loop spans 14 amino acids. CDR1 SGHNT and CDR2 YYREEE come from the germline V gene (reference sequence). CDR3 nucleotide sequence: TGTGCCAGCAGCGAAATCCGGGAGGACAATGAGCAGTTCTTC. This codes for CASSEIREDNEQFF.

V gene TRBV20-1 combines with J gene TRBJ1-5; perhaps TRBD1 as D (6 bases). The CDR3 extends over 15 amino acids. Between the trimmed V and J ends, which lost 0 bases and 3 bases, there was a span of 12 bases. Per germline, CDR1 DFQATT and CDR2 SNEGSKA (reference sequence). CDR3 protein: CSARDPRTANQPQHF. The CDR3 DNA sequence: TGCAGTGCTAGAGATCCCCGGACAGCCAATCAGCCCCAGCATTTT.

This clonotype occurred a few times. This chain connects TRBV7-2 to TRBJ1-1, with a weak D call TRBD1 (5 bases). Germline values: CDR1 SGHTA, CDR2 FQGNSA. V was cut by 5 bases and J by 5 bases, with 15 bases left in between. The CDR3 is 14 amino acids. In DNA, the CDR3 is TGTGCCAGCAGCCACGGGACGCCACTAACTGAAGCTTTCTTT. Residues: CASSHGTPLTEAFF.

This clonotype has only a few counts. The chain has TRBV6-5 and TRBJ2-2; D is uncertain. V was clipped by 6 bases and J by 0 bases, with 14 bases between them. The CDR3 covers 16 residues. CDR1 is MNHEY, CDR2 SVGAGI, per germline. The CDR3 DNA follows: TGTGCCAGCAGCTCCCTAAAGATTTCGAACACCGGGGAGCTGTTTTTT. Protein sequence: CASSSLKISNTGELFF.

The chain links TRBV7-2 to TRBJ1-1; D uncertain. Germline V lookup: CDR1 SGHTA, CDR2 FQGNSA. The CDR3 extends over 11 amino acids. With 7 bases removed from V and 5 bases from J, the gap between germline ends came to 8 bases. Here the CDR3 DNA reads TGTGCCAGCACCCAACAGACTGAAGCTTTCTTT. It yields the protein CASTQQTEAFF.